What follows are 10 T cell receptor beta chains derived from one specimen sequenced in a study of T cell changes during pregnancy in multiple sclerosis. The assay was immunoSEQ multiplex PCR, and TCRdb's table has in-frame clones only and misses some. The sample has approximately 22,000 clones; roughly 91% are singletons. The sample consisted of CD4+ T cells from peripheral blood mononuclear cells, taken in the first trimester of pregnancy. The receptors here all came from a female donor in good health, enrolled as a control in a pregnancy study.

The CDR3 spells CASSTGQANTEAFF. The CDR3 DNA reads TGTGCCAGCAGCACTGGACAGGCGAACACTGAAGCTTTCTTT. The rearrangement uses TRBV6-5 and TRBJ1-1; 7 bases align to TRBD1. Looked up from germline, CDR1 is MNHEY and CDR2 is SVGAGI. V was clipped by 6 bases and J by 1 base; unmatched bases: 5. The CDR3 is 14 residues long.

The J gene is TRBJ1-1, the V gene TRBV29-1, with D possibly matching TRBD1 (5 bases). The CDR3 is made up of 14 amino acids. Germline lookup yields CDR1 SQVTM and CDR2 ANQGSEA. Deletions cut 3 bases from V and 5 bases from J, with 16 bases between. Here the CDR3 DNA reads TGCAGCGTTGATCCCGAAACCGGGGGGACTGAAGCTTTCTTT. It encodes CSVDPETGGTEAFF. Full variable domain (remainder filled in from reference TRBV29-1 and TRBJ1-1): SAVISQKPSRDICQRGTSLTIQCQVDSQVTMMFWYRQQPGQSLTLIATANQGSEATYESGFVIDKFPISRPNLTFSTLTVSNMSPEDSSIYLCSVDPETGGTEAFFGQGTRLTVV.

The J gene is TRBJ1-1, the V gene TRBV9, with TRBD1 matching 7 bases. CDR1 is SGDLS and CDR2 is YYNGEE in the germline V gene. V lost 0 bases to trimming and J lost 0 bases; unmatched junction nucleotides: 5. The CDR3 extends over 16 amino acids. CDR3 sequence reads: CASSVDPGTVNTEAFF. DNA for the CDR3: TGTGCCAGCAGCGTAGATCCCGGGACAGTGAACACTGAAGCTTTCTTT.

J is TRBJ2-7 and V is TRBV6-1; no reliable D call. Germline V gene data show CDR1 as MNHNS and CDR2 as SASEGT. Between the trimmed V and J ends, which lost 6 bases and 2 bases, there was a span of 5 bases. This CDR3 region has 11 residues. CDR3 nucleotides: TGTGCCAGCAGACAAGCCTACGAGCAGTACTTC. It codes for CASRQAYEQYF.

This chain links TRBV27 with TRBJ2-5; 7 nucleotides agree with TRBD1. Germline values: CDR1 MNHEY, CDR2 SMNVEV (reference sequence). V lost 6 bases, J lost 3 bases, and 4 bases stayed unmatched. There are 13 residues in the CDR3. This CDR3 is CASSRDREETQYF. DNA of the CDR3: TGTGCCAGCAGCCGGGACAGAGAAGAGACCCAGTACTTC.

The chain combines TRBV5-4 with TRBJ2-7; D remains unclear. The CDR3 runs to 14 residues. Trimming removed 0 bases at V and 3 bases at J, with 10 bases between. CDR1 is SGHNT and CDR2 is YYREEE in the germline V gene (reference sequence). This chain's CDR3 is CASSLGPGYYEQYF. DNA for the CDR3: TGTGCCAGCAGCTTGGGACCCGGGTACTACGAGCAGTACTTC.

V is TRBV7-2 and J is TRBJ2-7, with D maybe TRBD1 (5 bases). V lost 4 bases, J lost 0 bases, and 13 bases lay in between. The CDR3 is 15 amino acids. Germline loops: CDR1 SGHTA, CDR2 FQGNSA. The CDR3 sequence is CASSSDRLSSYEQYF. CDR3 DNA: TGTGCCAGCAGCTCAGACAGACTTAGCTCCTACGAGCAGTACTTC.

J is TRBJ1-1 and V is TRBV10-3; TRBD1 is a possible D gene (5 bases). In germline, CDR1 is ENHRY, CDR2 SYGVKD. CDR3 length: 11 residues. V lost 5 bases to trimming and J lost 8 bases, with 9 bases between them. The CDR3 loop reads CAISRSGEAFF. The CDR3 DNA is TGTGCCATCAGTCGTTCAGGGGAAGCTTTCTTT.

V gene TRBV7-6 combines with J gene TRBJ1-1; tentative D call: TRBD1 (6 bases). Germline assignment: CDR1 SGHVS and CDR2 FNYEAQ. Trimming pared 5 bases from V and 1 base from J, leaving 14 bases between. CDR3 length: 15 amino acids. The CDR3 DNA sequence: TGTGCCAGCAGCCCCGCCAGGGGATCGAACACTGAAGCTTTCTTT. Amino acid sequence: CASSPARGSNTEAFF.

The chain carries TRBV5-6 and TRBJ2-5; D is ambiguous. The CDR3 has 13 residues. The germline CDR1 and CDR2 sequences are SGHDT and YYEEEE. V shed 0 bases and J shed 1 base, with 4 bases lying between them. The CDR3 DNA reads TGTGCCAGCAGCTTGGACTTCCAAGAGACCCAGTACTTC. As protein: CASSLDFQETQYF.